The sequence of this T cell receptor beta chain was determined in a study of Graves' ophthalmopathy and Graves' hyperthyroidism. Study background: Peripheral blood sampling occurred at initial diagnosis, before any treatment. Study conclusions and caveats: Separation of ophthalmopathy from stable hyperthyroidism was achieved by a 13-signature model, at roughly 90% sensitivity and roughly 81% specificity.

The table lists this clonotype with many counts. The antigen remains undetermined. Amplification targeted the TCR beta CDR3 regions, with RNA transcripts as the source material. Second-round multiplex PCR followed a first-round RT-PCR using HTBI primers. TCRdb passed the multiplex PCR reads through MiXCR, listing each CDR3 protein once. The data contain over 500,000 distinct CDR3 sequences, around a fifth of them seen just once; the ten biggest clones take up roughly 6.9%. Exclusion criteria comprised other autoimmune diseases, uncontrolled infections, pregnancy or lactation in patients. PBMCs originated in 7.5 to 10 ml of fresh peripheral blood. The CDR3 consists of 15 residues. Germline assignment: CDR1 LNHDA and CDR2 SQIVND (reference sequence). Trimming left V 8 bases short and J 0 bases short, with 16 bases between.

This sequence joins TRBV19 and TRBJ1-1; a possible D gene is TRBD1 (6 bases). The sequence came from a woman under 30 with stable Graves' hyperthyroidism. Some clones in this sample may be carry-over from other donors' samples. Sequences were obtained from peripheral blood. CDR3: CASHRGVILNTEAFF. In DNA form, the CDR3 reads TGTGCCAGTCATAGGGGGGTCATCTTGAACACTGAAGCTTTCTTT.